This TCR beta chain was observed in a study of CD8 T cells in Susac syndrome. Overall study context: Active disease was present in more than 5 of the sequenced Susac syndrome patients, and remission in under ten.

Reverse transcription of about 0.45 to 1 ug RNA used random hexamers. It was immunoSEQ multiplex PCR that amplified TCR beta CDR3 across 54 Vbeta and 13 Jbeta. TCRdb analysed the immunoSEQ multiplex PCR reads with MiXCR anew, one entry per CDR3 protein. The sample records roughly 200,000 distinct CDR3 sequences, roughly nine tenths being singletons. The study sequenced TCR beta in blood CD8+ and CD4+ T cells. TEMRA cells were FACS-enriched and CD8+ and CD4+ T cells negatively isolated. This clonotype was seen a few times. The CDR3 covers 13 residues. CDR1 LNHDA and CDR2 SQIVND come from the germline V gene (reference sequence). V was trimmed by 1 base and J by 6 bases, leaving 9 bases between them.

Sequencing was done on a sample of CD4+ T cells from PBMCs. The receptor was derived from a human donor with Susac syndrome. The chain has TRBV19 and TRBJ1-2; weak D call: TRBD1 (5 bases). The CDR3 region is CASSIGGEHGYTF. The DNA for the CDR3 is TGTGCCAGTAGTATAGGAGGGGAGCATGGCTACACCTTC.